These T cell receptor beta chains were read from a single sample in a study of metastatic and nonmetastatic thyroid tumors. TCRdb reanalyzed the PCR reads via MiXCR. The sample consists of about 39,000 clones, 12% of them appearing once. Sequencing was performed on blood. Receptors originate from a male donor with papillary thyroid cancer or a benign thyroid nodule (not recorded which). Some clones in this sample may be carry-over from other donors' samples. Both conserved end residues are part of each CDR3. D genes are given only for firm matches. Only part of the rows carry a size: once, few, many, or a class if the clone is expanded.

J gene | V gene | clone size | D gene | CDR3 DNA | CDR3 protein
TRBJ1-1 | TRBV16 | NA | NA | TGTGCCAGCAGCCAATCGGGGGAGGCAGTGGACACTGAAGCTTTCTTT | CASSQSGEAVDTEAFF
TRBJ1-1 | TRBV4-2 | many | NA | TGTGCCAGCAGCCAAGATACCCGGATGAACACTGAAGCTTTCTTT | CASSQDTRMNTEAFF
TRBJ1-3 | TRBV9 | NA | NA | TGTGTCAGCAGCGTATGGGTAGGGACCGGAAACACCATATATTTT | CVSSVWVGTGNTIYF
TRBJ2-3 | TRBV6-4 | many | TRBD2 | TGTGCCAGCAGAAGCGGGAGGGCCACAGATACGCAGTATTTT | CASRSGRATDTQYF
TRBJ2-1 | TRBV6-1 | medium-sized | TRBD2 | TGTGCCATCAGGACTAGGGGCGATGAGCAGTTCTTC | CAIRTRGDEQFF
TRBJ1-1 | TRBV6-1 | few | TRBD1 | TGTGCCTGCTTTGTTACAGGGGTCGGCACTGAAGCTTTATTT | CACFVTGVGTEALF
TRBJ1-1 | TRBV4-3 | many | NA | TGCGCCAGCAGCCCCCAGGGAAACACTGAAGCTTTCTTT | CASSPQGNTEAFF
TRBJ2-1 | TRBV10-1 | many | NA | TGCGCCAGCAGTGAACCAGGACGTCTCAATGAGCAGTTCTTC | CASSEPGRLNEQFF
TRBJ2-1 | TRBV20-1 | many | NA | TGCAGTGCTAGGGACCCAGGAGAAGCCAATGAGCAGTTCTTC | CSARDPGEANEQFF
TRBJ2-7 | TRBV9 | many | NA | TGTGCCAGCAGCGTGGGTAGCCGAACCTACGAGCAGTACTTC | CASSVGSRTYEQYF
TRBJ2-7 | TRBV20-1 | many | NA | TGCAGTGCTAGGGAGCACGGGGCGGGTCAGCAGTACTTC | CSAREHGAGQQYF
TRBJ2-7 | TRBV14 | many | TRBD1 | TGTGCCAGCAGCCATAGGACAGGGGGCTCCTACGAGCAGTACTTC | CASSHRTGGSYEQYF
TRBJ1-1 | TRBV9 | many | NA | TGTGCCAGCAGCGGGGCAAGGGTCCTCCGTGATTTTCGTGAAGCTTTCTTT | CASSGARVLRDFREAFF
TRBJ1-6 | TRBV6-1 | medium-sized | NA | TGTGCCAGCAGTGAAGTTCGGTCACCCCTCCACTTT | CASSEVRSPLHF
TRBJ2-1 | TRBV5-1 | NA | TRBD2 | TGCGCCAGCAGCTTCACTAGCGGGATAGGAAATGAGCAGTTCTTC | CASSFTSGIGNEQFF
TRBJ1-2 | TRBV28 | medium-sized | NA | TGTGCCAGCAGTTTATCCACAGGAAGAGGTGGCTACACCTTC | CASSLSTGRGGYTF
TRBJ1-5 | TRBV19 | NA | NA | TGTGCCAGTAGTATGCAGGGACCCAATCAGCCCCAGCATTTT | CASSMQGPNQPQHF
TRBJ1-6 | TRBV20-1 | many | NA | TGCAGTGCTAGAGAGGGGGGGAATTCACCCCTCCACTTT | CSAREGGNSPLHF
TRBJ2-7 | TRBV28 | medium-sized | NA | TGTGCCAGCAGTTCCGGCGGGACAGAGTCCTACGAGCAGTACTTC | CASSSGGTESYEQYF
TRBJ2-1 | TRBV3-1 | many | NA | TGTGCCAGCAGCCCCCAAAAGTCCCGGGAGCCGACCAATGAGCAGTTCTTC | CASSPQKSREPTNEQFF
TRBJ2-1 | TRBV15 | many | TRBD2 | TGTGCCACCAGCAGACCGGGACTAGCGGGAAACGATGAGCAGTTCTTC | CATSRPGLAGNDEQFF
TRBJ2-7 | TRBV28 | few | TRBD2 | TGTGCCGGGGGGGGGGGTGAGCAGTACTTC | CAGGGGEQYF
TRBJ2-1 | TRBV12-3/TRBV12-4 | many | TRBD2 | TGTGCCAGCGCTCTAGGGCGGGAGACCTCGTACTCCTACAATGAGCAGTTCTTC | CASALGRETSYSYNEQFF
TRBJ2-1 | TRBV29-1 | many | TRBD2 | TGCAGCGTTTCCAGCGGGAGGCGCTACAATGAGCAGTTCTTC | CSVSSGRRYNEQFF
TRBJ2-3 | TRBV6-1 | many | TRBD2 | TGTGCCAGCATAGCGATCTGGGGGGGGAGCACAGATACGCAGTATTTT | CASIAIWGGSTDTQYF
TRBJ2-7 | TRBV5-4 | few | NA | TGTGCCAGCAGCCCTCGGGACTCCTTCTACGAGCAGTACTTC | CASSPRDSFYEQYF
TRBJ1-3 | TRBV6-2/TRBV6-3 | medium-sized | NA | TGTGCCAGCAGTTACCGGACTTACTCTGGAAACACCATATATTTT | CASSYRTYSGNTIYF
TRBJ2-3 | TRBV6-2/TRBV6-3 | NA | NA | TGTGCCAGCCAGAGGCGAGGGGCCTCCACAGGTACGCAGTATTTT | CASQRRGASTGTQYF
TRBJ2-5 | TRBV19 | many | NA | TGTGCCAGTAGTATAGGCAACAGCCAAACTGAGACCCAGTACTTC | CASSIGNSQTETQYF
TRBJ1-2 | TRBV29-1 | NA | NA | TGCAGCGTGGGGGAGGATGGCTATGGCTACACCTTC | CSVGEDGYGYTF
TRBJ2-6 | TRBV15 | many | TRBD1 | TGTGCCACCAGCAGCGATACGACAGGGGCTGGGGCCAACGTCCTGACTTTC | CATSSDTTGAGANVLTF
TRBJ2-4 | TRBV27 | many | NA | TGTGCCAGCAGTTTATCTAGCCTAGCCAAAAACATTCAGTACTTC | CASSLSSLAKNIQYF
TRBJ2-5 | TRBV11-2 | many | NA | TGTGCCAGCAAACGAGCGGGCAGGGGGGAGACCCAGTACTTC | CASKRAGRGETQYF
TRBJ2-2 | TRBV2 | many | NA | TGTGCCAGCAGTGAACCTGGGGGCGCCGGCGGGGAGCTGTTTTTT | CASSEPGGAGGELFF
TRBJ1-1 | TRBV29-1 | many | TRBD1 | TGCAGCGTTGAAGCGGGACAGGACAAAGACTCGGCTTTCTTT | CSVEAGQDKDSAFF
TRBJ1-5 | TRBV6-1 | many | NA | TGTGCCAGCAGTGTCACCTTTGGCAATCAGCCCCAGCATTTT | CASSVTFGNQPQHF
TRBJ1-1 | TRBV13 | many | TRBD1 | TGTGCCAGCAGCTTAACAGGGGGACCAGCGAACACTGAAGCTTTCTTT | CASSLTGGPANTEAFF
TRBJ2-4 | TRBV6-2/TRBV6-3 | many | TRBD2 | TGTGCCAGCAGTTACGTGCTAGCGGGGCTAAACATTCAGTACTTC | CASSYVLAGLNIQYF
TRBJ1-1 | TRBV6-1 | many | NA | TGTGCCAGCAGCGCCGGGACACGGGGTGTTCAAGCTTTCTTT | CASSAGTRGVQAFF
TRBJ1-4 | TRBV6-4 | many | NA | TGTGCCAGCAGTGACACGCAGGCAGCAACTAATGAAAAACTGTTTTTT | CASSDTQAATNEKLFF
TRBJ2-1 | TRBV20-1 | many | NA | TGCAGTGCTCCGCCGGCTAGGGGATACAATGAGCAGTTCTTC | CSAPPARGYNEQFF
TRBJ2-1 | TRBV15 | many | NA | TGTGCCACCAGCAGAGTGGGGTACTCCCGAGACCTACACAATGAGCAGTTCTTC | CATSRVGYSRDLHNEQFF
TRBJ2-1 | TRBV9 | many | TRBD1 | TGTGCCAGCTCCATAACGACAGGGCTCAGCTCCTACAATGAGCAGTTCTTC | CASSITTGLSSYNEQFF
TRBJ2-1 | TRBV6-2/TRBV6-3 | many | TRBD1 | TGTGCCAGCAGTCGTCAGGGGGCTTCCAATGAGCAGTTCTTC | CASSRQGASNEQFF
TRBJ1-2 | TRBV7-9 | many | NA | TGTGCCAGCAGCCCGGGGACGGGTTCTAACTATGGCTACACCTTC | CASSPGTGSNYGYTF
TRBJ2-1 | TRBV20-1 | many | NA | TGCAGTGCTAGAAGGGGGTTAGCGGTCTACAATGAGCAGTTCTTC | CSARRGLAVYNEQFF
TRBJ2-7 | TRBV20-1 | many | NA | TGCAGTGCTAGAGAGGGGGCGGCAGGGAGGTACGAGCAGTACTTC | CSAREGAAGRYEQYF
TRBJ1-6 | TRBV7-2 | many | NA | TGTGCCAGCAGCATTGGGACCGAGAACGGAAGACCCCTCCACTTT | CASSIGTENGRPLHF
TRBJ2-5 | TRBV7-3 | many | TRBD1 | TGTGCCAGCAGCTTAATGGGGACAGGGGGCGGTGAGACCCAGTACTTC | CASSLMGTGGGETQYF
TRBJ2-6 | TRBV20-1 | many | NA | TGCAGTGCTAGGAGCTCTGGGGCCAACGTCCTGACTTTC | CSARSSGANVLTF
TRBJ2-7 | TRBV7-9 | many | TRBD1 | TGTGCCAGCAGTTCAACAGGGGGGCCCTACGAGCAGTACTTC | CASSSTGGPYEQYF